Included here is one TCR beta chain sequence, with context. These data belong to a study of T cell changes during pregnancy in multiple sclerosis. Profiling relied on immunoSEQ multiplex PCR, and the TCRdb table lists in-frame clones only, not all of them. The sample contains tens of thousands of clones, more than 90% of which appear only once. V trimming: 6 bases; J trimming: 3 bases; junction bases outside the gene matches: 3. The CDR3 extends over 14 amino acids. CDR1 and CDR2 (germline): LNHDA, SQIVND (reference sequence). This rearrangement joins TRBV19 to TRBJ2-2; 8 bases align to TRBD2. This clonotype originated in a female donor in good health, enrolled as a control in a pregnancy study. Sequenced here: peripheral blood, sampled after pregnancy. CDR3 amino acids: CASRAGGYTGELFF. The CDR3 nucleotides are TGTGCCAGTAGGGCGGGGGGCTACACCGGGGAGCTGTTTTTT. The full variable domain, its missing parts supplied by reference TRBV19 and TRBJ2-2, is DGGITQSPKYLFRKEGQNVTLSCEQNLNHDAMYWYRQDPGQGLRLIYYSQIVNDFQKGDIAEGYSVSREKKESFPLTVTSAQKNPTAFYLCASRAGGYTGELFFGEGSRLTVL.